Listed below are T cell receptor beta chains from one sample, sequenced in a study of T cells in Graves' hyperthyroidism and ophthalmopathy. MiXCR, applied by TCRdb to the multiplex PCR reads, yields one record per CDR3 protein. The sample holds nearly 600,000 distinct CDR3 sequences, approximately 14% seen once. Input material: blood. These TCRs come from a woman in her late teens or twenties with Graves' ophthalmopathy. CDR3s include the opening cysteine and the closing phenylalanine or tryptophan. Fields, in order: D gene, J gene, clone size, V gene, CDR3 protein, CDR3 DNA. A D gene is named only where the DNA matches it firmly. Size is stated for part of the rows, as once, few or many counts, or as a class when the clone is expanded.

>NA|TRBJ2-2|many|TRBV7-3
CASSQTPETGELFF
TGTGCCAGCAGCCAAACCCCGGAGACCGGGGAGCTGTTTTTT
>TRBD2|TRBJ2-2|many|TRBV7-3
CASSPGGSSNTGELFF
TGTGCCAGCAGCCCAGGCGGGAGTTCGAACACCGGGGAGCTGTTTTTT
>TRBD1|TRBJ2-6|NA|TRBV20-1
CSAREESGTGGSGANVLTF
TGCAGTGCTAGAGAGGAATCCGGGACAGGGGGTTCTGGGGCCAACGTCCTGACTTTC
>NA|TRBJ1-1|many|TRBV11-2
CASSLVSNTEAFF
TGTGCCAGCAGCTTAGTTTCGAACACTGAAGCTTTCTTT
>TRBD2|TRBJ2-1|few|TRBV6-1
CASSDHLAGGNEQFF
TGTGCCAGCAGTGACCACCTAGCGGGAGGGAATGAGCAGTTCTTC
>NA|TRBJ1-5|many|TRBV20-1
CSARDTGVGDQPQHF
TGCAGTGCTAGAGATACGGGGGTCGGGGATCAGCCCCAGCATTTT
>NA|TRBJ1-5|NA|TRBV20-1
CSASAPGFYSNQPQHF
TGCAGTGCTAGTGCCCCGGGATTTTATAGCAATCAGCCCCAGCATTTT
>TRBD1|TRBJ2-1|many|TRBV7-6
CASTATGDEQFF
TGTGCCAGCACCGCGACAGGGGACGAGCAGTTCTTC
>TRBD2|TRBJ2-3|many|TRBV27
CASSHTSGRGDTQYF
TGTGCCAGCAGTCACACTAGCGGGAGGGGAGATACGCAGTATTTT
>NA|TRBJ1-4|many|TRBV20-1
CSAGGLGEEKLFF
TGCAGTGCTGGCGGACTCGGAGAAGAAAAACTGTTTTTT
>TRBD1|TRBJ1-3|many|TRBV12-3/TRBV12-4
CASSLGWNRGRVGGNTIYF
TGTGCCAGCAGTTTAGGATGGAATAGGGGGCGAGTAGGTGGAAACACCATATATTTT
>NA|TRBJ1-3|NA|TRBV3-1
CASSQDPEWSTIYF
TGTGCCAGCAGCCAAGATCCCGAATGGAGCACCATATATTTT
>NA|TRBJ2-3|few|TRBV12-3/TRBV12-4
CASSLQAGRMTQYF
TGTGCCAGCAGCCTCCAGGCAGGGAGGATGACGCAGTATTTT
>NA|TRBJ2-3|many|TRBV24-1
CATSDRGMGTDTQYF
TGTGCCACCAGTGACCGCGGCATGGGCACAGATACGCAGTATTTT
>NA|TRBJ2-2|NA|TRBV24-1
CATRGALDGNTGELFF
TGTGCCACCAGGGGTGCTCTAGACGGGAACACCGGGGAGCTGTTTTTT
>NA|TRBJ2-1|NA|TRBV5-1
CASSLLETKAYNEQFF
TGTGCCAGCAGCTTACTAGAGACCAAAGCGTACAATGAGCAGTTCTTC